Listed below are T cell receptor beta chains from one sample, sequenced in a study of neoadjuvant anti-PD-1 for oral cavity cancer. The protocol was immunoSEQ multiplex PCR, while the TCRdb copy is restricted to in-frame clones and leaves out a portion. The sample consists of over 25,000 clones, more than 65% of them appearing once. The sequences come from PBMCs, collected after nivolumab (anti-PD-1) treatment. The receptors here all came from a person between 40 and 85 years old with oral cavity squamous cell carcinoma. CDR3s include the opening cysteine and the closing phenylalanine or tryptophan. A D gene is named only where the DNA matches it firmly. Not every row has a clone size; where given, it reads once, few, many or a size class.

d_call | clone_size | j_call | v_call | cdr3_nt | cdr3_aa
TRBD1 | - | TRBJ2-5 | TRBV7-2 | TGTGCCAGCAGCTTAAACAGGGGGGTAGAGACCCAGTACTTC | CASSLNRGVETQYF
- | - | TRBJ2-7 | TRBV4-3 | TGCGCCAGCAGCCAAGGCACAGGGACCTACGAGCAGTACTTC | CASSQGTGTYEQYF
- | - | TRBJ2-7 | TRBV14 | TGTGCCAGCAGCCAAGACTCTTTCTACGAGCAGTACTTC | CASSQDSFYEQYF
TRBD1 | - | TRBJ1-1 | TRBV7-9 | TGTGCCAGCAGCCAGCGACAGGGGGTTCGAGACACTGAAGCTTTCTTT | CASSQRQGVRDTEAFF
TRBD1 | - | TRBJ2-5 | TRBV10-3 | TGTGCCATCAGGCCGAACAGGGGGCAAGAGACCCAGTACTTC | CAIRPNRGQETQYF
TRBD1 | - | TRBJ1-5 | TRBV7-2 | TGTGCCAGCAGCGTCGACAGGGTAGATCAGCCCCAGCATTTT | CASSVDRVDQPQHF
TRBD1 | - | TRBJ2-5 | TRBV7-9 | TGTGCCAGCAGCCAAAACCAGGGGGTAGAGACCCAGTACTTC | CASSQNQGVETQYF
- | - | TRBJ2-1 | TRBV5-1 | TGCGCCAGCAGCTTGGAGTCATTGGGGGGATGGAATGAGCAGTTCTTC | CASSLESLGGWNEQFF
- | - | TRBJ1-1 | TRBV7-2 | TGTGCCAGCAGCTTAGCACTCCAGAACACTGAAGCTTTCTTT | CASSLALQNTEAFF
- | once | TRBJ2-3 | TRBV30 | TGTGCCTGGAGTCAGGGAGGCACAGATACGCAGTATTTT | CAWSQGGTDTQYF
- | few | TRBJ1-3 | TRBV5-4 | TGTGCCAGCAGCTCGACCCAGAGATCTGGAAACACCATATATTTT | CASSSTQRSGNTIYF
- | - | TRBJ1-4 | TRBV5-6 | TGTGCCAGCAGCTTGGGGCAGGGATTTGGGGAAAAACTGTTTTTT | CASSLGQGFGEKLFF
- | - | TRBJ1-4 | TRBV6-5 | TGTGCCAGCAGTTACTCAGCGGAGGGGGTTATAGAAAAACTGTTTTTT | CASSYSAEGVIEKLFF
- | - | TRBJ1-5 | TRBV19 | TGTGCCAGTAGCCCTGGGGGACGGGGAAATCAGCCCCAGCATTTT | CASSPGGRGNQPQHF